The 21 T cell receptor beta chains in this list originate from one sample, sequenced in a study of blood T cell repertoires in COVID-19. Libraries were prepared by immunoSEQ multiplex PCR; TCRdb keeps only in-frame clonotypes and omits some of them. Among about 180,000 clones listed, approximately 83% were seen once. Sequencing used peripheral blood. The origin of the receptors is a human donor in a cohort sampled during active COVID-19.

The V gene is TRBV5-1, the J gene TRBJ1-3; D is possibly TRBD1 (6 bases). The V and J ends lost 0 bases and 4 bases respectively, with 11 bases between them. Looked up from germline, CDR1 is SGHRS and CDR2 is YFSETQ. The CDR3 is made up of 15 amino acids. Here the CDR3 DNA reads TGCGCCAGCAGCTTGGACGGTACAGGGGGAAACACCATATATTTT. Protein sequence: CASSLDGTGGNTIYF. Variable domain in full (rest from reference TRBV5-1 and TRBJ1-3): KAGVTQTPRYLIKTRGQQVTLSCSPISGHRSVSWYQQTPGQGLQFLFEYFSETQRNKGNFPGRFSGRQFSNSRSEMNVSTLELGDSALYLCASSLDGTGGNTIYFGEGSWLTVV.

This chain connects TRBV9 to TRBJ2-7, with 7 bases aligning to TRBD1. This CDR3 is 15 amino acids long. Germline loops: CDR1 SGDLS, CDR2 YYNGEE. With 3 bases clipped from V and 0 bases from J, the junction kept 6 bases outside the gene matches. CDR3: CASSAGQANSYEQYF. Here the CDR3 DNA reads TGTGCCAGCAGCGCCGGACAGGCGAACTCCTACGAGCAGTACTTC.

The CDR3 here is CARGAGANVLTF. The CDR3 nucleotides are TGTGCCAGAGGGGCAGGGGCCAACGTCCTGACTTTC. This chain joins TRBV2 and TRBJ2-6; TRBD1 is a possible D gene (5 bases). Looked up from germline, CDR1 is SNHLY and CDR2 is FYNNEI. V lost 9 bases, J lost 4 bases, and 7 bases lay in between. The CDR3 totals 12 residues.

CDR3 DNA sequence: TGCGCCAGCAGCTTGGAGGGAGGGACCCTATATGGCTACACCTTC. Amino acid sequence: CASSLEGGTLYGYTF. V and J are TRBV5-1 and TRBJ1-2; possibly TRBD1 for D (5 bases). This CDR3 contains 15 residues. Per germline, CDR1 SGHRS and CDR2 YFSETQ. Between the trimmed V and J ends, which lost 0 bases and 5 bases, there was a span of 14 bases.

This chain links TRBV7-6 with TRBJ1-2, with a possible D match to TRBD1 (6 bases). Between the trimmed V and J ends, which lost 5 bases and 2 bases, there was a span of 9 bases. This CDR3 contains 13 residues. The germline V gene has CDR1 SGHVS and CDR2 FNYEAQ. CDR3 nucleotide sequence: TGTGCCAGCAGCGAGACAGGAAACTATGGCTACACCTTC. Protein product: CASSETGNYGYTF.

V gene TRBV7-9 combines with J gene TRBJ2-7; the D is unclear. V was clipped by 1 base and J by 3 bases, with 7 bases between them. The CDR3 runs to 13 residues. From germline, CDR1 is SEHNR and CDR2 FQNEAQ (reference sequence). CDR3 nucleotide sequence: TGTGCCAGCAGCTTAGTGGCCCGCTACGAGCAGTACTTC. It is translated as CASSLVARYEQYF.

The chain couples TRBV18 to TRBJ2-7; 12 nucleotides line up with TRBD2. The CDR3 length is 16 residues. Germline values: CDR1 KGHSH, CDR2 LQKENI. V trimming: 2 bases; J trimming: 7 bases; junction bases outside the gene matches: 9. The CDR3 DNA sequence: TGTGCCAGCTCACCAGGTGCACTAGCGGGGGGTAATGAGCAGTACTTC. This gives the protein CASSPGALAGGNEQYF.

The CDR3 sequence: CASSPFQGQNGEQYF. The CDR3 DNA sequence: TGTGCCAGCAGTCCCTTCCAGGGCCAAAACGGCGAGCAGTACTTC. This chain connects TRBV6-2 or TRBV6-3 to TRBJ2-7, with a tentative D call TRBD1 (5 bases). Germline assignment: CDR1 MNHEY and CDR2 SVGEGT. Deletions cut 5 bases from V and 6 bases from J, with 20 bases between. This CDR3 is built from 15 residues.

The chain recombines TRBV15 with TRBJ2-7; the match to TRBD2 covers 10 bases. V was clipped by 6 bases and J by 3 bases; unmatched bases: 8. Germline V gene data show CDR1 as LNHNV and CDR2 as YYDKDF (reference sequence). The CDR3 length is 15 residues. DNA for the CDR3: TGTGCCACCAGTCGCGGACTAGCGGCCAGCTACGAGCAGTACTTC. Translation gives CATSRGLAASYEQYF.

In its sample, this clone was seen once. The rearrangement joins TRBV24-1 to TRBJ1-1; D uncertain. Trimming left V 0 bases short and J 5 bases short, with 15 bases between. The CDR3 runs to 16 residues. Germline V lookup: CDR1 KGHDR, CDR2 SFDVKD. CDR3: CATSDLTRQTKTEAFF. DNA for the CDR3: TGTGCCACCAGTGATTTGACGAGGCAAACCAAGACTGAAGCTTTCTTT.

This clone has just a few counts. The V call is TRBV10-3, the J call TRBJ1-2, with D possibly TRBD1 on 5 matching bases. The CDR3 has 17 amino acids. Trimming removed 2 bases from V and 2 bases from J, with 18 bases in between. Germline CDR1 and CDR2: ENHRY and SYGVKD. The CDR3, as DNA: TGTGCCATCAGTGAGAGGGGAGGAGACTACCCCAACTATGGCTACACCTTC. This codes for CAISERGGDYPNYGYTF.

V and J are TRBV24-1 and TRBJ2-7; TRBD1 agrees at 7 bases. J gave up 0 bases and V 6 bases, and 16 bases lay outside the gene matches. The CDR3 length is 18 residues. CDR1 and CDR2 (germline): KGHDR, SFDVKD. The CDR3 loop is CATSPDRRGKQSSYEQYF. DNA for the CDR3: TGTGCCACCAGTCCGGACAGGAGAGGTAAACAAAGCTCCTACGAGCAGTACTTC.

The chain has TRBV7-3 and TRBJ1-2; TRBD1 matches 8 bases. J lost 3 bases, V lost 5 bases, and 5 bases had no gene match. Looked up from germline, CDR1 is SGHTA and CDR2 is FQGTGA. The CDR3 consists of 14 residues. CDR3 nucleotide sequence: TGTGCCAGCAGCCCGGGACAGGACGACTATGGCTACACCTTC. This codes for CASSPGQDDYGYTF.

V is TRBV5-1 and J is TRBJ2-7, with unresolved D. V lost 0 bases and J lost 4, with 8 bases in between. This CDR3 comprises 13 residues. In germline, CDR1 is SGHRS, CDR2 YFSETQ. In nucleotides, the CDR3 is TGCGCCAGCAGCTTGGATCAGGCGTACGAGCAGTACTTC. Residues: CASSLDQAYEQYF.

The CDR3 sequence: CATLSVEKLFF. The CDR3 DNA follows: TGTGCCACTCTCAGTGTTGAAAAACTGTTTTTT. The rearrangement uses TRBV6-8 and TRBJ1-4; D is ambiguous. Germline CDR1 is MNHGY and CDR2 is SAAAGT. The CDR3 runs to 11 residues. The ends were cut back, 10 bases at V and 7 bases at J, with 10 bases in the middle.

The CDR3 bases are TGTGCCAGCAGCAGCCCAGGGGTGACTGGCTACACCTTC. Translation gives CASSSPGVTGYTF. The chain carries TRBV7-2 and TRBJ1-2; D may be TRBD1 (6 bases). V dropped 5 bases and J dropped 7 bases, with 14 bases sitting between them. CDR1 SGHTA and CDR2 FQGNSA come from the germline V gene. The CDR3 is made up of 13 amino acids. The complete variable domain, with remaining parts taken from reference TRBV7-2 and TRBJ1-2, reads GAGVSQSPSNKVTEKGKDVELRCDPISGHTALYWYRQSLGQGLEFLIYFQGNSAPDKSGLPSDRFSAERTGGSVSTLTIQRTQQEDSAVYLCASSSPGVTGYTFGSGTRLTVV.

This chain connects TRBV5-1 to TRBJ1-6; D call uncertain. Looked up from germline, CDR1 is SGHRS and CDR2 is YFSETQ. This CDR3 comprises 13 residues. The V and J ends lost 4 bases and 9 bases respectively, with 11 bases between them. The CDR3 bases are TGCGCCAGCAGCGCTGACACCTTTTCACCCCTCCACTTT. The encoded protein is CASSADTFSPLHF.

The V call is TRBV10-1, the J call TRBJ2-7; TRBD1 matches 7 bases. The J segment lost 0 bases and the V segment lost 4 bases, leaving 6 bases of the junction unmatched. The CDR3 length is 15 residues. The germline V gene encodes CDR1 WNHNN and CDR2 SYGVQD (reference sequence). This CDR3 is CASSGHRQGSYEQYF. The CDR3 DNA is TGCGCCAGCAGTGGCCATCGACAGGGCTCCTACGAGCAGTACTTC.

This sequence joins TRBV10-1 and TRBJ2-3, with 9 bases that match TRBD2. Germline CDR1 is WNHNN and CDR2 is SYGVQD (reference sequence). The CDR3 is 17 amino acids. V shed 0 bases, J shed 7 bases, and the junction held 11 bases outside the gene matches. The CDR3 DNA reads TGCGCCAGCAGTGAGTCCCTAGCGGGGTCCCGGGCAAATACGCAGTATTTT. Its translation: CASSESLAGSRANTQYF.

The chain couples TRBV4-3 to TRBJ2-7; tentatively, D is TRBD2 (7 bases). Germline lookup yields CDR1 LGHNA and CDR2 YSLEER. The CDR3 extends over 15 amino acids. V lost 0 bases, J lost 2 bases, and 11 bases lay in between. The DNA for the CDR3 is TGCGCCAGCAGCCAAGAAGGGGGAGGGACCTACGAGCAGTACTTC. This sequence encodes CASSQEGGGTYEQYF.

The gene calls are TRBV21-1 and TRBJ2-7; TRBD2, the table's D call, was not compared with the DNA. TRBV21-1 is noted as a pseudogene. The CDR3 is 17 residues long. CDR3 in DNA: TGTGCCAGCAGCAAAAAACTAGCGGGAGGGCCTGTTCACGAGCAGTACTTC. Its translation: CASSKKLAGGPVHEQYF.